The rows below give T cell receptor beta chains drawn from one sample of a study of shared clonotypes between healthy human individuals. Repertoires were generated with immunoSEQ multiplex PCR, while TCRdb's copy carries only in-frame clones and drops some. The repertoire holds fewer than 850,000 clones, with 95% to 97% as singletons. Sequenced material: naive CD8+ T cells sorted from blood. Source of these receptors: a man younger than 45 in good health. Both conserved end residues are part of each CDR3. A D gene is named only where the DNA matches it firmly. Clone size is stated in some rows and not others, as once, few, many or a class when expanded.

D	J	size	V	DNA	CDR3
-	TRBJ2-3	-	TRBV10-3	TGTGCCATCGGACGGCTAGCGGAGGGGGCAGATACGCAGTATTTT	CAIGRLAEGADTQYF
TRBD1	TRBJ1-1	-	TRBV6-5	TGTGCCAGCAGTTTACAGGGGGCAGGGACTGAAGCTTTCTTT	CASSLQGAGTEAFF
-	TRBJ2-5	-	TRBV7-9	TGTGCCAGCGAACCGGGAACAGAGACCCAGTACTTC	CASEPGTETQYF
-	TRBJ2-5	-	TRBV2	TGTGCCAGCAATTTTAATCGGAACAACCAAGAGACCCAGTACTTC	CASNFNRNNQETQYF
TRBD2	TRBJ2-2	-	TRBV10-1	TGCGCCAGCAGTGAGGGATGGACTAGCGGGAGCCCCGGGGAGCTGTTTTTT	CASSEGWTSGSPGELFF
-	TRBJ2-7	-	TRBV28	TGTGCCAGCAGACGAGGAGGAGGGTTTCGTTCCTACGAGCAGTACTTC	CASRRGGGFRSYEQYF
-	TRBJ2-1	-	TRBV9	TGTGCCAGCAGCGAAGTTGGCAATGAGCAGTTCTTC	CASSEVGNEQFF
TRBD1	TRBJ1-4	-	TRBV7-8	TGTGCCAGCATCGGACAGGGGGCTGGTGAAAAACTGTTTTTT	CASIGQGAGEKLFF
TRBD2	TRBJ2-1	once	TRBV11-2	TGTGCCAGCAGCATCACATGGGCTAGCGGAACTTCCTACAATGAGCAGTTCTTC	CASSITWASGTSYNEQFF
-	TRBJ2-7	-	TRBV7-6	TGTGCCAGCAGCCTATTGTTAGGACCCGAGCAGTACTTC	CASSLLLGPEQYF
-	TRBJ2-1	-	TRBV7-3	TGTGCCAGCTCCGGGTCCGGTACCGTTCACAATGAGCAGTTCTTC	CASSGSGTVHNEQFF
-	TRBJ2-5	-	TRBV2	TGTGCCAGCAGTGGGGAAGGGACCCAAGAGACCCAGTACTTC	CASSGEGTQETQYF
-	TRBJ2-7	-	TRBV7-9	TGTGCCAGCAGTCCACGGGACGGCTCCTACGAGCAGTACTTC	CASSPRDGSYEQYF
TRBD2	TRBJ2-1	-	TRBV7-9	TGTGCCAGCAGCTTCCCCGGACTAGCGGGAGGTAATGAGCAGTTCTTC	CASSFPGLAGGNEQFF
TRBD1	TRBJ2-5	-	TRBV7-9	TGTGCCAGCAGCTCCTACCGGGACAGGGTTATAGAGACCCAGTACTTC	CASSSYRDRVIETQYF
-	TRBJ2-5	-	TRBV7-8	TGTGCCAGCAGCTCCCCTGGTGGGGGCACCGAGACCCAGTACTTC	CASSSPGGGTETQYF
-	TRBJ2-7	once	TRBV13	TGTGCCAGCAGCCCCCCGGGTTTCTCCTACGAGCAGTACTTC	CASSPPGFSYEQYF
-	TRBJ2-7	-	TRBV10-3	TGTGCCATAACACTGGCCGATGGCTACGAGCAGTACTTC	CAITLADGYEQYF
TRBD1	TRBJ1-5	-	TRBV19	TGTGCCAGTGGGGACAGGGGCAATCAGCCCCAGCATTTT	CASGDRGNQPQHF
TRBD2	TRBJ2-3	once	TRBV28	TGTGCCAGCAGTTTCTCTAGCGGACTTAGCACAGATACGCAGTATTTT	CASSFSSGLSTDTQYF
-	TRBJ1-4	-	TRBV7-8	TGTGCCAGCAGCTTTCGGAGACTGGACGCAACTAATGAAAAACTGTTTTTT	CASSFRRLDATNEKLFF
-	TRBJ2-2	-	TRBV7-6	TGTGCCAGCAGCTTAGATGTCGTGACCGGGGAGCTGTTTTTT	CASSLDVVTGELFF
-	TRBJ2-7	-	TRBV14	TGTGCCAGCAGCCCAGCAAATCTAGTCTACGAGCAGTACTTC	CASSPANLVYEQYF
-	TRBJ2-3	-	TRBV5-4	TGTGCCAGCAGCGGGCATCGGGAGAGCACAGATACGCAGTATTTT	CASSGHRESTDTQYF
-	TRBJ2-7	-	TRBV7-9	TGTGCCAGCAGGTCGACACAACTCTCCTACGAGCAGTACTTC	CASRSTQLSYEQYF
-	TRBJ2-5	-	TRBV11-2	TGTGCCAGCAGCTTAGCCCCCCAAGAGACCCAGTACTTC	CASSLAPQETQYF
-	TRBJ1-3	-	TRBV7-9	TGTGCCAGCAACAAGGGGGACCGCTCTGGAAACACCATATATTTT	CASNKGDRSGNTIYF
-	TRBJ2-5	-	TRBV19	TGTGCCAGTAGTATACAGTCCAGCTGGGAGACCCAGTACTTC	CASSIQSSWETQYF
-	TRBJ2-7	-	TRBV4-3	TGCGCCAGCAGCCAAGACCGCGGGTACGAGCAGTACTTC	CASSQDRGYEQYF
-	TRBJ2-7	-	TRBV27	TGTGCCAGCAGTTTACCTGGGGGGACAAACTACGAGCAGTACTTC	CASSLPGGTNYEQYF
TRBD2	TRBJ2-1	-	TRBV15	TGTGCCACCAGCAGAGCTAGCGGGACTCACAATGAGCAGTTCTTC	CATSRASGTHNEQFF
TRBD2	TRBJ2-1	-	TRBV9	TGTGCCAGCAGCGCCGACGGCGGGAGTTCCTACAATGAGCAGTTCTTC	CASSADGGSSYNEQFF
TRBD1	TRBJ2-7	-	TRBV7-9	TGTGCCAGCAGCCGTACAGGGGACGAGCAGTACTTC	CASSRTGDEQYF
TRBD1	TRBJ1-2	-	TRBV4-3	TGCGCCAGCAGCCATACGGGACAGTGGAACTATGGCTACACCTTC	CASSHTGQWNYGYTF
-	TRBJ2-5	-	TRBV6-1	TGTGCCAGCAGTGTAGGGGTGCTTCAAGAGACCCAGTACTTC	CASSVGVLQETQYF
TRBD1	TRBJ1-1	-	TRBV6-1	TGTGCCAGCAGTGGCGGACAGGGGAGAATGAACACTGAAGCTTTCTTT	CASSGGQGRMNTEAFF
TRBD2	TRBJ2-7	-	TRBV7-8	TGTGCCAGCAGCCCCCTAGCGGGAGGAACCTACGAGCAGTACTTC	CASSPLAGGTYEQYF
TRBD1	TRBJ2-3	-	TRBV7-9	TGTGCCAGCAGCTTAGCTCCTCACAGGGGGCCCACAGATACGCAGTATTTT	CASSLAPHRGPTDTQYF
-	TRBJ2-1	-	TRBV5-6	TGTGCCAGCACCCTCGGACCCCCCAATGAGCAGTTCTTC	CASTLGPPNEQFF
TRBD1	TRBJ2-3	-	TRBV7-6	TGTGCCAGCAGCTTAGCGACGTGGACAGGGACGTCGACAGATACGCAGTATTTT	CASSLATWTGTSTDTQYF
-	TRBJ2-3	-	TRBV7-6	TGTGCCAGCAGCTTACTCCACGACCTCCGCACAGATACGCAGTATTTT	CASSLLHDLRTDTQYF
-	TRBJ1-1	-	TRBV7-9	TGTGCCACTATAGGGGGTGAAGCTTTCTTT	CATIGGEAFF
-	TRBJ2-2	-	TRBV9	TGTGCCAGCAGCGGGACGAACACCGGGGAGCTGTTTTTT	CASSGTNTGELFF
-	TRBJ1-1	-	TRBV23-1	TGCGCCAGCAGTTTTCCCCGTAGAGTTGAAGCTTTCTTT	CASSFPRRVEAFF
TRBD2	TRBJ2-3	once	TRBV19	TGTGCCAGTAGTATTAAGTTTCTGGGACTAGCGGCCACAGATACGCAGTATTTT	CASSIKFLGLAATDTQYF
-	TRBJ2-1	-	TRBV11-2	TGTGCCAGCAGCTTAGGACAGTCCCATGAGCAGTTCTTC	CASSLGQSHEQFF
TRBD2	TRBJ2-1	-	TRBV11-2	TGTGCCAGCAGCTTAGATTCTAGGACTAGCGTTGAGCAGTTCTTC	CASSLDSRTSVEQFF
TRBD1	TRBJ2-1	-	TRBV15	TGTGCCACCAGCAGCAGGGGACAGGGATCCAATGAGCAGTTCTTC	CATSSRGQGSNEQFF
-	TRBJ2-4	-	TRBV6-5	TGTGCCACCGCCAACAATGCCATTCAGTACTTC	CATANNAIQYF
-	TRBJ2-2	-	TRBV4-1	TGCGCCAGCAGCCAAGAATGGCAGGTCCCCGGGGAGCTGTTTTTT	CASSQEWQVPGELFF
-	TRBJ2-7	-	TRBV9	TGTGCCAGCAGTTCAGAGAGCTCCTACGAGCAGTACTTC	CASSSESSYEQYF
-	TRBJ2-2	once	TRBV6-6	TGTGCCAGCACCCCGGGTAGCGGGGAGCTGTTTTTT	CASTPGSGELFF
TRBD1	TRBJ2-7	once	TRBV6-5	TGTGCCAGCAGTTACGGGACAGGGGGCGACGAGCAGTACTTC	CASSYGTGGDEQYF
-	TRBJ2-1	-	TRBV5-4	TGTGCCATGGAGCTCAACAGGGTGAATAACAATGAGCAGTTCTTC	CAMELNRVNNNEQFF
-	TRBJ1-5	-	TRBV9	TGTGCCAGCAGCGTCCCAACAATGGATGGACCGACAGGCCCCGATCAGCCCCAGCATTTT	CASSVPTMDGPTGPDQPQHF
-	TRBJ1-5	-	TRBV19	TGTGCCAGTAGTATAGTGGCAGCGCACAATCAGCCCCAGCATTTT	CASSIVAAHNQPQHF
-	TRBJ2-1	-	TRBV2	TGTGCCAGCAGTGGGGCCGGAACTAGGGTCAATGAGCAGTTCTTC	CASSGAGTRVNEQFF
-	TRBJ2-7	-	TRBV28	TGTGCCAGCAGTTATCGTGGGACACTCCAATACGAGCAGTACTTC	CASSYRGTLQYEQYF
-	TRBJ2-7	-	TRBV4-3	TGCGCCAGCAGCCTCTTGAGCGGGTACGAGCAGTACTTC	CASSLLSGYEQYF
TRBD1	TRBJ2-7	once	TRBV27	TGTGCCAGCAGTTTTATGGACAGGGTGAACGAGCAGTACTTC	CASSFMDRVNEQYF